These 14 T cell receptor beta chains were sequenced from one sample in a study of Graves' ophthalmopathy and Graves' hyperthyroidism. Amplified material comprised TCR beta CDR3 regions derived from RNA transcripts. First-round RT-PCR with HTBI primers preceded a second-round multiplex PCR. TCRdb reprocessed the multiplex PCR reads via MiXCR and lists one record per CDR3 protein. The sample holds around 1,200,000 distinct CDR3 sequences, about 36% seen once. Sequencing input: peripheral blood or thyroid tissue (not recorded which). These receptors were obtained from an adult man with Graves' hyperthyroidism.

The chain employs TRBV24-1 and TRBJ2-5, with D unclear. The CDR3 length is 13 residues. In germline, CDR1 is KGHDR, CDR2 SFDVKD. Trimming removed 5 bases from V and 2 bases from J, with 8 bases in between. In DNA form, the CDR3 reads TGTGCCACCAGTGTCGGAGTACAAGAGACCCAGTACTTC. Translation gives CATSVGVQETQYF.

This clonotype turned up a few times. The chain joins TRBV12-3 or TRBV12-4 to TRBJ1-5; 9 bases are shared with TRBD1. This CDR3 is built from 14 residues. V was pared by 5 bases and J by 6 bases, with 5 bases of the junction left unmatched. CDR3 loop: CASSGTGFTQPQHF. The CDR3 DNA reads TGTGCCAGCAGTGGGACAGGGTTTACTCAGCCCCAGCATTTT.

This clonotype was recorded many times. The gene calls are TRBV10-3 and TRBJ1-4; D may be TRBD1 (6 bases). This CDR3 spans 14 amino acids. V gave up 3 bases and J gave up 6 bases, with 11 bases separating them. Germline V CDR1 and CDR2: ENHRY, SYGVKD. DNA of the CDR3: TGTGCCATCAGTGACAGGGGTGGCCATGAAAAACTGTTTTTT. It yields the protein CAISDRGGHEKLFF.

The chain links TRBV6-1 to TRBJ1-5; 7 bases line up with TRBD1. Unmatched junction bases numbered 9, after V lost 9 bases and J lost 4 bases. The CDR3 consists of 14 residues. CDR1 is MNHNS, CDR2 SASEGT, per germline. The CDR3 sequence is CASSRGGENQPQHF. As DNA, the CDR3 is TGTGCCAGTTCCAGGGGGGGGGAAAATCAGCCCCAGCATTTT.

V and J are TRBV29-1 and TRBJ1-1; perhaps TRBD1 as D (6 bases). This CDR3 contains 13 residues. Germline V CDR1 and CDR2: SQVTM, ANQGSEA. The CDR3: CSLVGQGYTEAFF. CDR3 coding DNA: TGCAGTTTAGTGGGGCAGGGGTACACTGAAGCTTTCTTT.

This clonotype occurred a few times. The rearrangement links TRBV25-1 to TRBJ1-1; no definite D call. Trimming left V 4 bases short and J 0 bases short, with 12 bases between. The germline CDR1 and CDR2 sequences are MGHDK and SYGVNS. The CDR3 is made up of 15 amino acids. Here the CDR3 DNA reads TGTGCCAGCAGTGCTAGAAAAACGATGAACACTGAAGCTTTCTTT. It encodes CASSARKTMNTEAFF.

This clonotype appeared many times. This chain uses TRBV7-8 with TRBJ1-5; D remains ambiguous. V lost 2 bases and J lost 6, with 14 bases in between. The CDR3 has 15 residues. Germline CDR1 SGHVS, CDR2 FQNEAQ. CDR3 sequence: CASSLFGLSGQPQHF. The CDR3 DNA reads as TGTGCCAGCAGCTTATTCGGGTTGAGCGGTCAGCCCCAGCATTTT.

The V and J genes are TRBV6-5 and TRBJ1-1; no firm D call. Germline V gene sequence: CDR1 MNHEY, CDR2 SVGAGI. The CDR3 is 13 amino acids. V was trimmed by 11 bases and J by 0 bases, leaving 13 bases between them. CDR3 sequence: CAGTLSVNTEAFF. CDR3 coding DNA: TGTGCCGGCACACTTTCCGTGAACACTGAAGCTTTCTTT.

This clonotype was picked up a small number of times. V and J are TRBV5-1 and TRBJ2-5; D gene unclear. The CDR3 has 15 residues. The ends were cut back, 0 bases at V and 2 bases at J, with 11 bases in the middle. CDR1 is SGHRS, CDR2 YFSETQ, per germline. CDR3 protein: CASSLEAGDQETQYF. The DNA of the CDR3 is TGCGCCAGCAGCTTGGAGGCAGGTGATCAAGAGACCCAGTACTTC.

The chain joins TRBV9 to TRBJ1-2, with 8 bases fitting TRBD1. Germline V gene data show CDR1 as SGDLS and CDR2 as YYNGEE. CDR3 size: 13 residues. Unmatched junction bases numbered 6, after V lost 4 bases and J lost 7 bases. The CDR3 DNA follows: TGTGCCAGCAGCTTCTCCGGGACAGGTGGCTACACCTTC. Translating gives CASSFSGTGGYTF.

This chain links TRBV19 with TRBJ1-1, with no clear D. Trimming removed 5 bases from V and 3 bases from J, with 13 bases in between. CDR1 is LNHDA, CDR2 SQIVND, per germline (reference sequence). CDR3 length: 14 amino acids. This CDR3 is CASSLPRRYTEAFF. The DNA for the CDR3 is TGTGCCAGTAGTCTCCCTCGTAGGTACACTGAAGCTTTCTTT.

This clonotype was detected many times. The chain uses TRBV28 and TRBJ1-2; D unclear. V was shortened by 6 bases and J by 2 bases, with 13 bases between the two germline ends. Germline V gene lookup returns CDR1 MDHEN and CDR2 SYDVKM. The CDR3 runs 14 residues. CDR3 sequence (DNA): TGTGCCAGCAGCCCTCCCCGGGAAAACTATGGCTACACCTTC. It is translated as CASSPPRENYGYTF.

This clonotype has a count of ten or more. The gene calls are TRBV5-6 and TRBJ1-2; D is unresolved. This CDR3 is 12 amino acids long. Trimming shortened V by 2 bases and J by 3 bases, and 5 bases separated the two germline ends. Germline values: CDR1 SGHDT, CDR2 YYEEEE. CDR3: CASSFQDYGYTF. The CDR3 bases are TGTGCCAGCAGCTTCCAGGACTATGGCTACACCTTC.

The rearrangement uses TRBV9 and TRBJ1-4; TRBD1 might be the D (6 bases). V lost 0 bases and J 0 bases, leaving 9 bases between the germline ends. CDR3 length: 16 amino acids. Germline V CDR1 and CDR2: SGDLS, YYNGEE. DNA for the CDR3: TGTGCCAGCAGCGTAGAAGGGGGGGCAACTAATGAAAAACTGTTTTTT. This sequence encodes CASSVEGGATNEKLFF.